The 9 T cell receptor beta chains below all came from one sample that was sequenced in a study of Graves' ophthalmopathy and Graves' hyperthyroidism. TCR beta CDR3 regions were amplified from RNA transcripts. The library came from an HTBI-primed first-round RT-PCR and a second-round multiplex PCR. TCRdb re-called the multiplex PCR reads with MiXCR, one entry per CDR3 protein. The sample carries 300,000 to 400,000 distinct CDR3 sequences, 15% to 20% recorded once. Input material: peripheral blood. These TCRs come from an adult woman with stable Graves' hyperthyroidism.

This clonotype has at least ten counts. The chain carries TRBV12-3 or TRBV12-4 and TRBJ2-2, with D hard to call. The CDR3 runs to 12 residues. Trimming stripped 7 bases from V and 7 bases from J, with 10 bases between. The CDR3 coding sequence is TGTGCCAGCAACCAGCTAGGCGGGGAGCTGTTTTTT. Its translation is CASNQLGGELFF.

This clonotype was seen ten or more times. The chain joins TRBV5-1 to TRBJ1-2; D is unclear. The V gene's germline CDR1 is SGHRS and CDR2 YFSETQ. V was clipped by 4 bases and J by 8 bases, with 15 bases between them. The CDR3 is 13 amino acids. The CDR3 DNA is TGCGCCAGCAGCGTGCGGTCCCAGGACGGCTACACCTTC. Its translation is CASSVRSQDGYTF. Looking up the rest from reference TRBV5-1 and TRBJ1-2 gives the full variable domain: KAGVTQTPRYLIKTRGQQVTLSCSPISGHRSVSWYQQTPGQGLQFLFEYFSETQRNKGNFPGRFSGRQFSNSRSEMNVSTLELGDSALYLCASSVRSQDGYTFGSGTRLTVV.

This clonotype has only a few counts. This chain joins TRBV12-5 and TRBJ1-5; D remains unclear. With 1 base removed from V and 3 bases from J, the gap between germline ends came to 4 bases. Germline V CDR1 and CDR2: LGHNT, FRNRAP. The CDR3 is 13 residues long. CDR3 nucleotide sequence: TGTGCTAGTGGTTTGGGCGACAATCAGCCCCAGCATTTT. This encodes CASGLGDNQPQHF.

This clonotype was detected ten times or more. The rearrangement uses TRBV20-1 and TRBJ2-7; TRBD1 agrees at 9 bases. J lost 1 base, V lost 5 bases, and 9 bases had no gene match. Germline V gene data show CDR1 as DFQATT and CDR2 as SNEGSKA (reference sequence). The CDR3 is 15 amino acids. DNA of the CDR3: TGCAGTGCTCACCCGGGACAGGGCAAGTCCTACGAGCAGTACTTC. This translates into CSAHPGQGKSYEQYF.

This clonotype was detected ten times or more. This chain uses TRBV12-3 or TRBV12-4 with TRBJ1-1; 7 bases are a match to TRBD1. J gave up 2 bases and V 8 bases, and 2 bases lay outside the gene matches. The CDR3 is 12 residues long. The CDR3: CASGDRNTEAFF. CDR3 sequence (DNA): TGTGCCAGCGGGGACAGAAACACTGAAGCTTTCTTT.

This clonotype was recorded many times. DNA for the CDR3: TGCGCCAGCAGCTTGGGACTGGGGGTCACCTACGAGCAGTACTTC. Protein sequence: CASSLGLGVTYEQYF. The genes are TRBV5-1 and TRBJ2-7; either TRBD1 or TRBD2 may fit D (5 bases each). This CDR3 region has 15 residues. Trimming shortened V by 0 bases and J by 2 bases, and 12 bases separated the two germline ends. CDR1 SGHRS and CDR2 YFSETQ come from the germline V gene.

This clonotype was picked up many times. This sequence joins TRBV20-1 and TRBJ2-5, with 11 nucleotides matching TRBD2. J was trimmed by 5 bases and V by 1 base; bases with no gene match: 3. Germline CDR1 reads DFQATT; CDR2 reads SNEGSKA (reference sequence). The CDR3 length is 14 residues. CDR3 bases: TGCAGTGCTAGAGCGGCTAGCGGGAGGGAGACCCAGTACTTC. Encoded protein: CSARAASGRETQYF.

About this clonotype itself: Since a much larger clone is just one base distant, this may be a read error. The chain uses TRBV12-3 or TRBV12-4 and TRBJ1-1; possibly TRBD1 for D (5 bases). CDR3 size: 13 residues. Here the CDR3 DNA reads TGTGTCAGCAATAGACAGAAAAACACTGAAGCTTTCTTT. The encoded protein is CVSNRQKNTEAFF.

This clonotype was observed at least ten times. CDR3 sequence (DNA): TGCGCCAGCAGCTCCGGGACTAGCGGGAGGGTTTCCGGCGAGCAGTACTTC. Translating it yields CASSSGTSGRVSGEQYF. J is TRBJ2-7 and V is TRBV5-1, with 16 bases that match TRBD2. CDR1 is SGHRS and CDR2 is YFSETQ in the germline V gene. This CDR3 comprises 17 residues. With V trimmed by 3 bases and J by 6 bases, 9 bases remained unmatched. The variable domain in full, with the rest retrieved from reference TRBV5-1 and TRBJ2-7, is KAGVTQTPRYLIKTRGQQVTLSCSPISGHRSVSWYQQTPGQGLQFLFEYFSETQRNKGNFPGRFSGRQFSNSRSEMNVSTLELGDSALYLCASSSGTSGRVSGEQYFGPGTRLTVT.